The present T cell receptor (beta chain) was sequenced within a study of blood T cell repertoires in COVID-19. Study-level information: PBMCs, B-cell-depleted T cells, or T cells were the source of the cDNA or gDNA that made up the material.

Membership in each cohort depended on participant-reported clinical history. Germline V gives CDR1 LNHDA, CDR2 SQIVND (reference sequence). CDR3 length: 14 amino acids. V lost 2 bases to trimming and J lost 7 bases; unmatched junction nucleotides: 5. Original processing notes: Nucleated cell counts were estimated from reference gene primer amplification. Profiling relied on immunoSEQ multiplex PCR, and the TCRdb table lists in-frame clones only, not all of them. V and J calls and clone size follow that table, whereas D and trimming were derived from the DNA. The data contain roughly 280,000 clones, approximately 90% of them seen just once; the ten biggest clones take up about 4%.

The sequence was obtained from a woman aged 25 to 39 with acute COVID-19. Sequencing used PBMCs or T cells enriched from blood (not recorded which). The chain has TRBV19 and TRBJ2-1, with TRBD2 matching 7 bases. As DNA, the CDR3 is TGTGCCAGTAGTATACAGACAGCGGGGAATGAGCAGTTCTTC. It encodes CASSIQTAGNEQFF.